These 9 T cell receptor beta chains were sequenced from one sample in a study of T cell repertoires in cytomegalovirus infection. TCRdb used MiXCR to reprocess the reads, holding one entry per CDR3 protein. The sample shows approximately 1,000,000 distinct CDR3 sequences, approximately 30% of them seen only once. These receptors have no known antigen. Sequenced material: cultured CD8+ T cells from PBMCs, taken from culture after CMV antigen stimulation. Source of these receptors: a human donor in good health (CMV status not recorded). Some clones in this sample may be carry-over from other donors' samples.

This clonotype was seen only once. This chain joins TRBV6-2 or TRBV6-3 and TRBJ1-1; TRBD1 agrees at 9 bases. This CDR3 has 19 residues. The V and J ends lost 2 bases and 3 bases, in that order; junction bases with no gene match: 16. Germline lookup yields CDR1 MNHEY and CDR2 SVGEGT. CDR3 coding DNA: TGTGCCAGCAGTTACCCTACTTTGGAAGGGACAGGGAAGGACACTGAAGCTTTCTTT. Protein sequence: CASSYPTLEGTGKDTEAFF.

The CDR3, as DNA: TGTGCCACCAGTGAGCCCGGGACAGGGGGACTCCATAACGACAATGAGCAGTTCTTC. Translating gives CATSEPGTGGLHNDNEQFF. The V and J genes are TRBV24-1 and TRBJ2-1, with 11 nucleotides matching TRBD1. The CDR3 contains 19 residues. Per the germline V gene, CDR1 is KGHDR and CDR2 is SFDVKD. Trimming at V came to 4 bases and at J to 5 bases, leaving 15 bases not matched to a gene.

This chain connects TRBV29-1 to TRBJ1-4; D call uncertain. CDR1 and CDR2 (germline): SQVTM, ANQGSEA. Between the trimmed V and J ends, which lost 0 bases and 6 bases, there was a span of 14 bases. This CDR3 has 15 residues. The DNA of the CDR3 is TGCAGCGTTGAAGATCAGATTGGCTTGGATGAAAAACTGTTTTTT. Protein: CSVEDQIGLDEKLFF. The variable domain in full, with the rest retrieved from reference TRBV29-1 and TRBJ1-4, is SAVISQKPSRDICQRGTSLTIQCQVDSQVTMMFWYRQQPGQSLTLIATANQGSEATYESGFVIDKFPISRPNLTFSTLTVSNMSPEDSSIYLCSVEDQIGLDEKLFFGSGTQLSVL.

DNA of the CDR3: TGTGCCAGCAGTGAATGGGCAGGGAAAGCTGAAAAACTGTTTTTT. It specifies CASSEWAGKAEKLFF. The rearrangement joins TRBV25-1 to TRBJ1-4, with D possibly TRBD1 on 5 matching bases. Trimming cost V 1 base and J 7 bases, with 13 bases left between them. Germline V CDR1 and CDR2: MGHDK, SYGVNS. The CDR3 is made up of 15 amino acids.

J is TRBJ2-1 and V is TRBV19, with TRBD1 matching 8 bases. Germline CDR1 and CDR2: LNHDA and SQIVND (reference sequence). The CDR3 runs to 16 residues. Losses at the gene ends were 3 bases for V and 2 bases for J; bases not matched to a gene: 6. CDR3 sequence reads: CASSMRETGAYNEQFF. The CDR3 region has the DNA TGTGCCAGTAGTATGAGGGAGACAGGGGCCTACAATGAGCAGTTCTTC. Full variable domain (rest looked up from reference TRBV19 and TRBJ2-1): DGGITQSPKYLFRKEGQNVTLSCEQNLNHDAMYWYRQDPGQGLRLIYYSQIVNDFQKGDIAEGYSVSREKKESFPLTVTSAQKNPTAFYLCASSMRETGAYNEQFFGPGTRLTVL.

CDR3 protein: CASSSHWTGGALNEQFF. CDR3 sequence (DNA): TGTGCCAGCAGCTCCCATTGGACAGGGGGCGCGCTCAATGAGCAGTTCTTC. The chain links TRBV11-3 to TRBJ2-1; 11 positions match TRBD1. Germline assignment: CDR1 SGHNT and CDR2 YENEEA. Unmatched junction bases numbered 11, after V lost 4 bases and J lost 6 bases. The CDR3 consists of 17 residues.

The gene calls are TRBV7-9 and TRBJ1-3; unclear D gene. The V gene lost 7 bases and the J gene lost 2 bases, with 9 bases spanning the gap. This CDR3 spans 13 amino acids. Germline V CDR1 and CDR2: SEHNR, FQNEAQ (reference sequence). The CDR3 nucleotides are TGTGCCAGCACCGGGAGTACTGGAAACACCATATATTTT. This codes for CASTGSTGNTIYF. Combining the CDR3 with reference TRBV7-9 and TRBJ1-3 gives the whole variable domain DTGVSQNPRHKITKRGQNVTFRCDPISEHNRLYWYRQTLGQGPEFLTYFQNEAQLEKSRLLSDRFSAERPKGSFSTLEIQRTEQGDSAMYLCASTGSTGNTIYFGEGSWLTVV.

The chain has TRBV19 and TRBJ1-4; D is unresolved. V shed 4 bases and J shed 0 bases, with 9 bases lying between them. The germline gives CDR1 LNHDA, CDR2 SQIVND (reference sequence). CDR3 length: 15 amino acids. The CDR3 loop reads CASSTWPATNEKLFF. DNA of the CDR3: TGTGCCAGTAGTACCTGGCCAGCAACTAATGAAAAACTGTTTTTT.

V and J are TRBV19 and TRBJ1-1; no clear D gene. Trimming shortened V by 1 base and J by 1 base, and 7 bases separated the two germline ends. The CDR3 has 14 residues. Germline V gene sequence: CDR1 LNHDA, CDR2 SQIVND (reference sequence). The DNA of the CDR3 is TGTGCCAGTAGTATAGTTTCGACGAACACTGAAGCTTTCTTT. Its protein is CASSIVSTNTEAFF. Full variable domain (remainder filled in from reference TRBV19 and TRBJ1-1): DGGITQSPKYLFRKEGQNVTLSCEQNLNHDAMYWYRQDPGQGLRLIYYSQIVNDFQKGDIAEGYSVSREKKESFPLTVTSAQKNPTAFYLCASSIVSTNTEAFFGQGTRLTVV.